A selection of T cell receptor beta chains follows, all from one sample in a study of T cells after yellow fever vaccination. Using its own MiXCR run on the 5' RACE reads, TCRdb lists one record per CDR3 protein. This repertoire shows some 30,000 distinct CDR3 sequences, nearly 4.5% found once; its top ten account for around half. This sample comprised CD8+ T cells sorted from PBMCs, obtained 5 days after the yellow fever booster vaccination. Every receptor here comes from a man in his thirties or forties who received the YFV17D yellow fever vaccine. CDR3s include the opening cysteine and the closing phenylalanine or tryptophan. Each record gives: V gene, J gene, D gene, clone size, CDR3 DNA, CDR3 protein. D genes are given only for firm matches. Expanded clones get a size class; other rows say once, few or many, or leave the size out.

v_call: TRBV20-1
j_call: TRBJ2-1
d_call: -
clone_size: many
cdr3_nt: TGCAGTGCTAGAATGGGGATTAAAACGGAGCAGTTCTTC
cdr3_aa: CSARMGIKTEQFF

v_call: TRBV7-8
j_call: TRBJ2-7
d_call: -
clone_size: many
cdr3_nt: TGTGCCAGCAGCTCTCAAGCGGTCTTCGCCTACGAGCAGTACTTC
cdr3_aa: CASSSQAVFAYEQYF

v_call: TRBV24-1
j_call: TRBJ2-1
d_call: TRBD2
clone_size: many
cdr3_nt: TGTGCCACCAGCAAACCGACATACCTAGCGGGAGATTACAATGAGCAGTTCTTC
cdr3_aa: CATSKPTYLAGDYNEQFF

v_call: TRBV5-7
j_call: TRBJ2-7
d_call: -
clone_size: -
cdr3_nt: TGTGCCAGCAGCCCCGGGATCCTGGGGGAGCAGTACTTC
cdr3_aa: CASSPGILGEQYF

v_call: TRBV27
j_call: TRBJ2-7
d_call: TRBD2
clone_size: many
cdr3_nt: TGTGCCAGCAAAATAGCGGGAGGGGGCTACGAGCAGTACTTC
cdr3_aa: CASKIAGGGYEQYF

v_call: TRBV6-5
j_call: TRBJ2-1
d_call: TRBD2
clone_size: many
cdr3_nt: TGTGCCAGCAGTTACGCTAGCGGGTCTTACAATGAGCAGTTCTTC
cdr3_aa: CASSYASGSYNEQFF

v_call: TRBV28
j_call: TRBJ1-2
d_call: TRBD1
clone_size: many
cdr3_nt: TGTGCCAGCAGTATAATAATACAGGGGCATAGAGGCTACACCTTC
cdr3_aa: CASSIIIQGHRGYTF

v_call: TRBV3-1
j_call: TRBJ2-7
d_call: TRBD2
clone_size: many
cdr3_nt: TGTGCCAGCAGCCAAGATAGCGGGCAAAGCTCCTACGAGCAGTACTTC
cdr3_aa: CASSQDSGQSSYEQYF

v_call: TRBV7-9
j_call: TRBJ1-6
d_call: -
clone_size: many
cdr3_nt: TGTGCCAGCGCACGGGGGAGTTCACCCCTCCACTTT
cdr3_aa: CASARGSSPLHF

v_call: TRBV7-9
j_call: TRBJ2-5
d_call: TRBD2
clone_size: many
cdr3_nt: TGTGCCAGCAGTGGGACAAGGACTAGCGGGACTAAAGAGACCCAGTACTTC
cdr3_aa: CASSGTRTSGTKETQYF

v_call: TRBV7-9
j_call: TRBJ2-7
d_call: -
clone_size: many
cdr3_nt: TGTGCCAGCAGCTTATTTTACGAGCAGTACTTC
cdr3_aa: CASSLFYEQYF

v_call: TRBV27
j_call: TRBJ1-1
d_call: TRBD1
clone_size: many
cdr3_nt: TGTGCCAGCAGTTCCCAAGACAGGGCCACTGAAGCTTTCTTT
cdr3_aa: CASSSQDRATEAFF

v_call: TRBV20-1
j_call: TRBJ2-3
d_call: -
clone_size: many
cdr3_nt: TGCAGTGCAAAGACGCATTTCACAGATACGCAGTATTTT
cdr3_aa: CSAKTHFTDTQYF

v_call: TRBV20-1
j_call: TRBJ1-6
d_call: -
clone_size: many
cdr3_nt: TGCAGTGCTAGAGAAACAGCTAGTTATAATTCACCCCTCCACTTT
cdr3_aa: CSARETASYNSPLHF

v_call: TRBV11-2
j_call: TRBJ2-1
d_call: TRBD2
clone_size: many
cdr3_nt: TGTGCCAGCAGCATTTACGCGGGAGGTCACAATGAGCAGTTCTTC
cdr3_aa: CASSIYAGGHNEQFF